This T cell receptor (beta chain) was identified during a study of blood T cell repertoires in COVID-19. CDR1 DFQATT and CDR2 SNEGSKA come from the germline V gene (reference sequence). V lost 3 bases and J 14 bases, leaving 13 bases between the germline ends. This CDR3 spans 10 amino acids. Here immunoSEQ multiplex PCR was the method, and the copy in TCRdb shows in-frame clones only, minus some. The repertoire holds about 220,000 clones, more than 65% seen once, with about 3% in the top ten. V gene TRBV20-1 combines with J gene TRBJ1-2, with TRBD1 as a possible D gene (6 bases). The specimen was peripheral blood. This TCR derives from a woman in her twenties or thirties who had recovered from COVID-19. CDR3 coding DNA: TGCAGTGCTAGTGGGCAGGGGCGGACCTTC. Its protein product is CSASGQGRTF.